This TCR beta chain stems from a study of T-cell memory formation after mild COVID-19. Study as a whole: Each donor largely had its own TCR clusters.

TCRdb independently ran MiXCR on the 5' RACE reads; one entry per CDR3 protein. The profile shows 140,000 to 150,000 distinct CDR3 sequences, under 30% of them singletons. The CDR3 is 13 amino acids. Germline loops: CDR1 SEHNR, CDR2 FQNEAQ (reference sequence). V was shortened by 5 bases and J by 14 bases, with 19 bases between the two germline ends. This chain connects TRBV7-9 to TRBJ2-1; possible D gene TRBD1, 5 bases. Sequences were obtained from PBMCs or a T cell subset sorted from them (not recorded which). The source is an adult woman who had mild COVID-19 (a few samples of this study predate the infection). Cell type and time point are not known. In DNA form, the CDR3 reads TGTGCCAGCAGCCCCAACGCAGGACAAACCGAGTTCTTC. Protein sequence: CASSPNAGQTEFF.